This T cell receptor (beta chain) stems from a study of CD8 T cells in Susac syndrome. Overall study findings and caveats: The study conceded that relatively few individuals underwent its TCR sequencing and HLA analysis.

After removal of 0 bases from V and 6 bases from J, the junction contained 6 bases not matched to a gene. Germline lookup yields CDR1 SGDLS and CDR2 YYNGEE. The CDR3 runs to 15 residues. Random hexamers were used to reverse transcribe an amount of roughly 0.45 to 1 ug RNA. Across 54 Vbeta and 13 Jbeta, immunoSEQ multiplex PCR amplified TCR beta CDR3. Each CDR3 protein gets one entry after TCRdb re-called the immunoSEQ multiplex PCR reads with MiXCR. The data show 90,000 to 150,000 distinct CDR3 sequences, 92% seen once. This clonotype came up once. Its antigen is not identified. Controls matched for sex and age were healthy donors. Negative isolation was used for CD8+ and CD4+ T cells, and FACS enrichment was applied to TEMRA cells.

The source of this sequence is a human donor in good health. The specimen sequenced was CD4+ T cells from PBMCs. The genes are TRBV9 and TRBJ2-7; 10 bases are shared with TRBD2. The CDR3 region is CASSVGPSGSGEQYF. CDR3 coding DNA: TGTGCCAGCAGCGTAGGCCCTAGCGGGAGCGGCGAGCAGTACTTC. Full variable domain (missing parts from reference TRBV9 and TRBJ2-7): DSGVTQTPKHLITATGQRVTLRCSPRSGDLSVYWYQQSLDQGLQFLIQYYNGEERAKGNILERFSAQQFPDLHSELNLSSLELGDSALYFCASSVGPSGSGEQYFGPGTRLTVT.